Following are 24 T cell receptor beta chains from one sample sequenced in a study of spatial heterogeneity in lung cancer. Documented time point: sample taken at primary tumor resection. Using its own MiXCR run on the 5' RACE reads, TCRdb lists one record per CDR3 protein. The sample lists tens of thousands of distinct CDR3 sequences, over 9.5% occurring once. Sequences were derived from PBMCs, sampled at surgery. The receptors stem from a male donor with early-stage non-small cell lung cancer.

In its sample, this clonotype was seen many times. The J gene is TRBJ2-2, the V gene TRBV18; tentatively, D is TRBD1 or TRBD2 (5 bases each). V was trimmed by 3 bases and J by 4 bases, leaving 12 bases between them. Germline V gene lookup returns CDR1 KGHSH and CDR2 LQKENI. The CDR3 length is 15 residues. The CDR3 loop reads CASSPYGAGTGELFF. The DNA of the CDR3 is TGTGCCAGCTCACCTTACGGGGCCGGCACCGGGGAGCTGTTTTTT.

The J gene is TRBJ2-1, the V gene TRBV29-1, with 9 bases that match TRBD2. CDR3 size: 13 residues. The V gene's germline CDR1 is SQVTM and CDR2 ANQGSEA. V shed 8 bases, J shed 2 bases, and the junction held 4 bases outside the gene matches. The CDR3 DNA reads TGCAGCTCGCGACTAGCGGCCTACAATGAGCAGTTCTTC. Amino acids: CSSRLAAYNEQFF.

This clonotype has only a few counts. The rearrangement uses TRBV5-1 and TRBJ1-6, with 10 bases fitting TRBD1. Germline CDR1 and CDR2: SGHRS and YFSETQ. The CDR3 is 15 amino acids. With V trimmed by 4 bases and J by 10 bases, 8 bases remained unmatched. The CDR3 spells CASSTTGTGVSPLHF. In DNA form, the CDR3 reads TGCGCCAGCAGCACCACCGGGACAGGGGTATCACCCCTCCACTTT.

This clonotype has a handful of counts. The V call is TRBV15, the J call TRBJ1-4; D unresolved. Germline loops: CDR1 LNHNV, CDR2 YYDKDF (reference sequence). V was pared by 5 bases and J by 8 bases, with 9 bases between. CDR3 size: 12 residues. This chain's CDR3 is CATSSHGEKLFF. In DNA, the CDR3 is TGTGCCACCAGCTCCCACGGCGAAAAACTGTTTTTT.

The chain recombines TRBV4-3 with TRBJ2-5, with 9 nucleotides matching TRBD1. V was pared by 6 bases and J by 1 base, with 6 bases of the junction left unmatched. Germline V gene data show CDR1 as LGHNA and CDR2 as YSLEER. The length of the CDR3 is 15 residues. CDR3 DNA sequence: TGCGCCAGCAGGGCCGGGACAGGGCCCCAAGAGACCCAGTACTTC. As protein: CASRAGTGPQETQYF.

This clonotype was seen at least ten times. The rearrangement joins TRBV24-1 to TRBJ2-5, with TRBD1 as a possible D gene (6 bases). The CDR3 sequence is 15 residues long. Germline V CDR1 and CDR2: KGHDR, SFDVKD. Trimming pared 2 bases from V and 4 bases from J, leaving 13 bases between. The DNA of the CDR3 is TGTGCCACCAGTGATTCCCGACAGGTTGGAGAGACCCAGTACTTC. Its translation: CATSDSRQVGETQYF.

This clonotype appeared a single time. CDR3 amino acids: CASSARTGGHYGYTF. CDR3 bases: TGTGCCAGCAGCGCCAGGACAGGGGGCCACTATGGCTACACCTTC. The chain carries TRBV9 and TRBJ1-2, with 11 bases fitting TRBD1. Germline lookup yields CDR1 SGDLS and CDR2 YYNGEE. With V trimmed by 3 bases and J by 3 bases, 4 bases remained unmatched. The CDR3 is 15 amino acids.

The chain employs TRBV20-1 and TRBJ2-3; 8 nucleotides line up with TRBD1. Trimming removed 3 bases from V and 6 bases from J; junction bases left unmatched: 5. Germline V gene data show CDR1 as DFQATT and CDR2 as SNEGSKA (reference sequence). The CDR3 runs to 13 residues. DNA of the CDR3: TGCAGTGCTAGGGACCGACAGGGGGATACGCAGTATTTT. Amino acids: CSARDRQGDTQYF.

The chain carries TRBV19 and TRBJ1-2; 10 bases align to TRBD1. V was clipped by 5 bases and J by 4 bases; unmatched bases: 1. CDR1 is LNHDA and CDR2 is SQIVND in the germline V gene (reference sequence). The CDR3 spans 13 residues. Here the CDR3 DNA reads TGTGCCAGTAGTCGACAGGGGGCCTATGGCTACACCTTC. Its protein is CASSRQGAYGYTF.

This chain links TRBV9 with TRBJ2-3; TRBD1 or TRBD2 may be the D gene (6 bases each). Germline V gene lookup returns CDR1 SGDLS and CDR2 YYNGEE. The CDR3 has 14 residues. Trimming removed 5 bases from V and 6 bases from J, with 16 bases in between. CDR3 bases: TGTGCCAGCAGAGGGGGGCTTCCCTCCGATACGCAGTATTTT. Protein product: CASRGGLPSDTQYF.

The chain couples TRBV3-1 to TRBJ1-6; no firm D call. There are 13 residues in the CDR3. Germline CDR1 and CDR2: LGHDT and YNNKEL (reference sequence). The germline V and J ends were trimmed by 5 bases and 8 bases, with 10 bases remaining between them. CDR3 nucleotides: TGTGCCAGCAGCTCAGGAGACCATTCACCCCTCCACTTT. This codes for CASSSGDHSPLHF.

The V gene is TRBV21-1, the J gene TRBJ2-2; the D call of TRBD1 is as the table states it, not checked on the DNA. TRBV21-1 is noted as a pseudogene. CDR3 length: 16 amino acids. The CDR3 sequence is CASSKTAGSGTGELFF. In nucleotides, the CDR3 is TGTGCCAGCAGCAAAACGGCAGGGAGTGGGACCGGGGAGCTGTTTTTT.

V and J are TRBV5-1 and TRBJ2-7; the match to TRBD2 covers 7 bases. There are 13 residues in the CDR3. V lost 0 bases to trimming and J lost 6 bases; unmatched junction nucleotides: 3. The germline V gene has CDR1 SGHRS and CDR2 YFSETQ. CDR3 sequence: CASSLDREAEQYF. The CDR3, as DNA: TGCGCCAGCAGCTTGGATCGGGAGGCCGAGCAGTACTTC. The full variable domain, in which reference TRBV5-1 and TRBJ2-7 provide the parts outside the CDR3, is KAGVTQTPRYLIKTRGQQVTLSCSPISGHRSVSWYQQTPGQGLQFLFEYFSETQRNKGNFPGRFSGRQFSNSRSEMNVSTLELGDSALYLCASSLDREAEQYFGPGTRLTVT.

A few counts support this clonotype. CDR3 in amino acids: CASSLPRGVLGQETQYF. The DNA for the CDR3 is TGTGCCAGCAGCTTACCTCGAGGGGTCCTAGGGCAAGAGACCCAGTACTTC. This rearrangement joins TRBV7-2 to TRBJ2-5; possibly TRBD1 or TRBD2 for D (5 bases each). The CDR3 is 17 residues long. Trimming left V 2 bases short and J 2 bases short, with 18 bases between. Per the germline V gene, CDR1 is SGHTA and CDR2 is FQGNSA.

This clonotype was seen a few times. The rearrangement links TRBV5-5 to TRBJ2-7; tentatively, D is TRBD2 (6 bases). The V gene's germline CDR1 is SGHKS and CDR2 YYEKEE (reference sequence). This CDR3 comprises 15 residues. Trimming removed 5 bases at V and 6 bases at J, with 21 bases between. CDR3 DNA: TGTGCCAGCAGACCCCGGCCCCTGGTGGGAGGCGAGCAGTACTTC. It encodes CASRPRPLVGGEQYF. The variable domain in full, with the rest retrieved from reference TRBV5-5 and TRBJ2-7, is DAGVTQSPTHLIKTRGQQVTLRCSPISGHKSVSWYQQVLGQGPQFIFQYYEKEERGRGNFPDRFSARQFPNYSSELNVNALLLGDSALYLCASRPRPLVGGEQYFGPGTRLTVT.

The sample holds a few counts of this clonotype. The rearrangement joins TRBV20-1 to TRBJ2-1; no clear D. Germline V gene sequence: CDR1 DFQATT, CDR2 SNEGSKA (reference sequence). CDR3 length equals 15 residues. V lost 0 bases to trimming and J lost 0 bases, with 9 bases between them. The CDR3 is CSARESRSSYNEQFF. CDR3 in DNA: TGCAGTGCTAGAGAATCTAGAAGCTCCTACAATGAGCAGTTCTTC.

This clonotype was counted only a few times. V and J are TRBV4-2 and TRBJ1-1; perhaps TRBD1 as D (5 bases). The CDR3 contains 13 residues. Looked up from germline, CDR1 is LGHNA and CDR2 is YNFKEQ. Trimming removed 1 base at V and 11 bases at J, with 14 bases between. CDR3 in amino acids: CASSQAGGEGAFF. DNA for the CDR3: TGTGCCAGCAGCCAAGCAGGAGGGGAAGGTGCTTTCTTT.

The sample holds a few counts of this clonotype. The chain joins TRBV29-1 to TRBJ2-4; maybe TRBD2 (5 bases). V was trimmed by 5 bases and J by 3 bases, leaving 11 bases between them. The CDR3 spans 13 residues. Germline-derived CDR1 and CDR2 are SQVTM and ANQGSEA. The chain's CDR3 is CSVSGGNKNIQYF. The CDR3 nucleotides read TGCAGCGTTAGTGGAGGCAACAAAAACATTCAGTACTTC.

This clonotype was seen a few times. The chain carries TRBV29-1 and TRBJ2-7; D is perhaps TRBD1 or TRBD2 (6 bases each). This CDR3 comprises 11 residues. The V gene lost 4 bases and the J gene lost 6 bases, with 10 bases spanning the gap. CDR1 is SQVTM, CDR2 ANQGSEA, per germline. The CDR3 is CSVAGGGEQYF. DNA for the CDR3: TGCAGCGTTGCCGGGGGCGGCGAGCAGTACTTC.

The CDR3 DNA reads TGTGCCAGCAGCTTGGGTGGGCCGAGCCAGGCCAATGAGCAGTTCTTC. Its protein product is CASSLGGPSQANEQFF. This chain uses TRBV5-4 with TRBJ2-1; D remains unclear. Trimming took 0 bases from V and 6 from J, leaving 16 bases between them. This CDR3 comprises 16 residues. Germline V gene lookup returns CDR1 SGHNT and CDR2 YYREEE (reference sequence).

This chain uses TRBV18 with TRBJ2-3, with 12 bases matching TRBD2. Germline V gene sequence: CDR1 KGHSH, CDR2 LQKENI. Germline trimming cut 2 bases from V and 3 bases from J; bases unmatched to any gene: 6. The CDR3 contains 17 residues. The CDR3 spells CASSPFETSGGTDTQYF. CDR3 DNA sequence: TGTGCCAGCTCACCATTTGAGACTAGCGGGGGTACAGATACGCAGTATTTT.

This clonotype was seen only a few times. V is TRBV6-5 and J is TRBJ2-5, with D perhaps TRBD2 (5 bases). CDR3 length equals 14 residues. V lost 6 bases and J 1 base, leaving 12 bases between the germline ends. Germline CDR1 is MNHEY and CDR2 is SVGAGI. In DNA form, the CDR3 reads TGTGCCAGCAGCCATGCGGACTTCCAAGAGACCCAGTACTTC. It encodes CASSHADFQETQYF.

This clonotype was seen more than once but under ten times. The V and J genes are TRBV5-1 and TRBJ1-1; 7 nucleotides line up with TRBD1. Germline trimming cut 4 bases from V and 4 bases from J; bases unmatched to any gene: 7. This CDR3 has 14 residues. The germline V gene has CDR1 SGHRS and CDR2 YFSETQ. Written as DNA, the CDR3 is TGCGCCAGCAGCCCCCAGGACAGGAGCACTGAAGCTTTCTTT. Encoded protein: CASSPQDRSTEAFF.

This clonotype was detected only a few times. The CDR3 nucleotides are TGTGCCAGCAGTTTATCCTTAGAAGGATCCTACGAGCAGTACTTC. It encodes CASSLSLEGSYEQYF. The chain carries TRBV28 and TRBJ2-7; D is unclear. Trimming cost V 1 base and J 1 base, with 11 bases left between them. The CDR3 extends over 15 amino acids. Germline CDR1 is MDHEN and CDR2 is SYDVKM. Variable domain in full (rest from reference TRBV28 and TRBJ2-7): DVKVTQSSRYLVKRTGEKVFLECVQDMDHENMFWYRQDPGLGLRLIYFSYDVKMKEKGDIPEGYSVSREKKERFSLILESASTNQTSMYLCASSLSLEGSYEQYFGPGTRLTVT.